A selection of T cell receptor beta chains follows, all from one sample in a study of breast tumors, draining lymph nodes, adjacent tissues. MiXCR, run by TCRdb on the multiplex PCR reads, gives a single entry per CDR3 protein. The repertoire includes more than 200,000 distinct CDR3 sequences, 32% of them detected once, and roughly 1.5% sits in the top ten. The sequenced sample was axillary lymph node tissue. The receptors derive from a female donor with breast cancer. Some clones in this sample may be carry-over from other donors' samples. Each CDR3 is given with its conserved first and last residue. Fields, in order: J gene, V gene, CDR3 protein.

TRBJ2-1,TRBV19,CASSIVGLADYNEQFF
TRBJ1-4,TRBV5-5,CASSPLGTPTGGEKLFF
TRBJ1-3,TRBV5-1,CASSPGASAGNTIYF
TRBJ2-5,TRBV5-5,CASSLDESVNSWYQETQYF
TRBJ1-6,TRBV7-3,CASSATGTARNSPLHF
TRBJ2-1,TRBV3-1,CASSSPGTSGGDNEQFF
TRBJ2-3,TRBV6-5,CASSYRSGGTDTQYF
TRBJ2-7,TRBV2,CATGPRVYEQYF
TRBJ2-2,TRBV5-1,CASSLELAGAANTGELFF
TRBJ2-7,TRBV20-1,CSASRQYEQYF
TRBJ1-2,TRBV12-3/TRBV12-4,CASSFAGTGGDYGYTF
TRBJ2-6,TRBV7-3,CASSPGGPFYGASVLTF
TRBJ2-7,TRBV6-1,CASSEVGTGGRYEQYF
TRBJ1-1,TRBV15,CATSSSPNGGAEAFF
TRBJ2-7,TRBV7-9,CASSLTRDRGYEQYF
TRBJ1-5,TRBV7-4,CASSLGGPRASNQPQHF
TRBJ1-1,TRBV12-3/TRBV12-4,CASSFYAGTGTEAFF
TRBJ2-1,TRBV6-6,CASSTTSGRPDEQFF
TRBJ2-7,TRBV7-2,CASSPRDTLDPSSYEQYF
TRBJ2-5,TRBV6-2/TRBV6-3,CASSYPLLAPAQETQYF
TRBJ2-1,TRBV7-9,CASSSMGGRSSYNEQFF
TRBJ1-4,TRBV18,CASSPGTENEKLFF
TRBJ2-1,TRBV5-4,CASSRTSGAHNEQFF
TRBJ2-7,TRBV6-2/TRBV6-3,CASSYPRQHTYEQYF
TRBJ1-2,TRBV5-1,CASSLMGDRILGYTF
TRBJ1-4,TRBV5-1,CASSRTGTDEKLFF